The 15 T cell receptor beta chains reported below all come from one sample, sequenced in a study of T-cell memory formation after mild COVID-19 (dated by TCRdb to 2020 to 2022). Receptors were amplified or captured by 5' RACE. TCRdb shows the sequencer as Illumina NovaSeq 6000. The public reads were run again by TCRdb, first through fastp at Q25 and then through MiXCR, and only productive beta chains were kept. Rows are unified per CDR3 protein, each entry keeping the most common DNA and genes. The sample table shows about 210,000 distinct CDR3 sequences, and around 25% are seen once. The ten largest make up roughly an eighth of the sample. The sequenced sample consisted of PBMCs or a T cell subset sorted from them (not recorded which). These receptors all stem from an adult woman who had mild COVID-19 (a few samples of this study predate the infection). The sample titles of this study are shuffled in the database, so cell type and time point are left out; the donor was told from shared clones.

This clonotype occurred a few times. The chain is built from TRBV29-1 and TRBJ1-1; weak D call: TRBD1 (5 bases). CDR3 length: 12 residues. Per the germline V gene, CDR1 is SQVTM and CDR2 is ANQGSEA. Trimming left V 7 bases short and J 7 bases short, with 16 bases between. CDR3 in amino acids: CSASGETVEAFF. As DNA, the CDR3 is TGCAGCGCCTCTGGCGAGACAGTTGAAGCTTTCTTT.

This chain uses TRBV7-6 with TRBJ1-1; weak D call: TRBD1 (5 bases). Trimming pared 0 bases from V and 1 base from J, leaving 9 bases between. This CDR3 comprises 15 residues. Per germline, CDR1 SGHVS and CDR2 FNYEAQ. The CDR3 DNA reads TGTGCCAGCAGCTTAGCCAGAGGGGAGAACACTGAAGCTTTCTTT. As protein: CASSLARGENTEAFF. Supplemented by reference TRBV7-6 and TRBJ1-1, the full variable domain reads GAGVSQSPRYKVTKRGQDVALRCDPISGHVSLYWYRQALGQGPEFLTYFNYEAQQDKSGLPNDRFSAERPEGSISTLTIQRTEQRDSAMYRCASSLARGENTEAFFGQGTRLTVV.

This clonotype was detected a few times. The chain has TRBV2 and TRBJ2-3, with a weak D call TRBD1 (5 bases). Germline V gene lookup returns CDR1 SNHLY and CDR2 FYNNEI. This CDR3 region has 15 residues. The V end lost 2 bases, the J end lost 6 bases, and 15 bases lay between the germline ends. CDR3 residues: CASSESAQGWDTQYF. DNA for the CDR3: TGTGCCAGCAGTGAATCGGCCCAGGGTTGGGATACGCAGTATTTT. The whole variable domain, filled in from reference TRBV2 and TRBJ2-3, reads EPEVTQTPSHQVTQMGQEVILRCVPISNHLYFYWYRQILGQKVEFLVSFYNNEISEKSEIFDDQFSVERPDGSNFTLKIRSTKLEDSAMYFCASSESAQGWDTQYFGPGTRLTVL.

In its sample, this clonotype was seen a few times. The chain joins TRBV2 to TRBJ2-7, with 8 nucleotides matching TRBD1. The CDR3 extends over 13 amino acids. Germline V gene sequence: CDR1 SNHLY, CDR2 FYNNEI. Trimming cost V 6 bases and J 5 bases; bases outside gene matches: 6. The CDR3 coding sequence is TGTGCCAGCAGAGACAGGGGTTACAACGAGCAGTACTTC. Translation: CASRDRGYNEQYF.

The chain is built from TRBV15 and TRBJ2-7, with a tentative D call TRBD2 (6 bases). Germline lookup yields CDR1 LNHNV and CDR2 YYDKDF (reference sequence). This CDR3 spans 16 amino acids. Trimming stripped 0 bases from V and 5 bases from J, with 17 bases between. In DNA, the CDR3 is TGTGCCACCAGCAGAGAGGGTGGGGGGAATCTGAACGAGCAGTACTTC. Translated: CATSREGGGNLNEQYF.

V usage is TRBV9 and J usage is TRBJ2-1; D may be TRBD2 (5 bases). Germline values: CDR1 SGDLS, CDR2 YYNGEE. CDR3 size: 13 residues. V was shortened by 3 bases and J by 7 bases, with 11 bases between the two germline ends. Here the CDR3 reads CASSADPGNEQFF. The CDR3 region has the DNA TGTGCCAGCAGCGCGGACCCGGGAAATGAGCAGTTCTTC.

CDR3 DNA sequence: TGTGCCAGCAGCCGGCCTTATGGGGGCTTAAAAGATGAGCAGTTCTTC. Its translation: CASSRPYGGLKDEQFF. The chain employs TRBV11-2 and TRBJ2-1; D possibly corresponds to TRBD1 (6 bases). Trimming left V 5 bases short and J 8 bases short, with 22 bases between. The CDR3 extends over 16 amino acids. CDR1 is SGHAT, CDR2 FQNNGV, per germline.

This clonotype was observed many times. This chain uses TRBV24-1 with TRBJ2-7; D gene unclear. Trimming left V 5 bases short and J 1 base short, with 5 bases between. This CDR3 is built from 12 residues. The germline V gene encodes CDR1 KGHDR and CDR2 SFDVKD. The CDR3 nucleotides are TGTGCCACCAGTGCCGGATCCTACGAGCAGTACTTC. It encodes CATSAGSYEQYF.

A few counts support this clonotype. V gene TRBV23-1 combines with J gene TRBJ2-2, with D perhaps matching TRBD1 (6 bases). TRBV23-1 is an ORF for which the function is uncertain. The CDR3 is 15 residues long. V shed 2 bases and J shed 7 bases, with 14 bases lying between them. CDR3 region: CASSQRSKGHGELFF. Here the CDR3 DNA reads TGCGCCAGCAGTCAAAGGTCGAAGGGACACGGGGAGCTGTTTTTT.

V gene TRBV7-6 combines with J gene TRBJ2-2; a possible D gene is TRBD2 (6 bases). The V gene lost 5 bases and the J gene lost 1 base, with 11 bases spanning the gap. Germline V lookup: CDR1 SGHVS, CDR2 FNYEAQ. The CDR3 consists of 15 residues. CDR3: CASSALTRNTGELFF. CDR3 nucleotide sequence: TGTGCCAGCAGCGCGTTGACTAGGAACACCGGGGAGCTGTTTTTT.

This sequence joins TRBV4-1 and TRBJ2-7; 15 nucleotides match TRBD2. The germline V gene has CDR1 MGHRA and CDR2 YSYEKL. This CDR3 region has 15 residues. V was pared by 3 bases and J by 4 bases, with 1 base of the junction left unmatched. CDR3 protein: CASSQGTSGGYEQYF. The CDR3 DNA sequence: TGCGCCAGCAGCCAGGGGACTAGCGGGGGGTACGAGCAGTACTTC.

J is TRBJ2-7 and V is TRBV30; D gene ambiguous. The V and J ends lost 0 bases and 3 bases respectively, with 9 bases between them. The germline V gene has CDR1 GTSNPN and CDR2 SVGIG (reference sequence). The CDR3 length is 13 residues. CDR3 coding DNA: TGTGCCTGGAGTGTATCCTTAGGCTACGAGCAGTACTTC. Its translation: CAWSVSLGYEQYF. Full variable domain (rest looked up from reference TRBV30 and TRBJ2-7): SQTIHQWPATLVQPVGSPLSLECTVEGTSNPNLYWYRQAAGRGLQLLFYSVGIGQISSEVPQNLSASRPQDRQFILSSKKLLLSDSGFYLCAWSVSLGYEQYFGPGTRLTVT.

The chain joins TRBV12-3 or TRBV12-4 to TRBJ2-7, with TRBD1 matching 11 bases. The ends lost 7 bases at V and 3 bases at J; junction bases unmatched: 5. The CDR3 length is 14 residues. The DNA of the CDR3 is TGTGCCAGCACCGGGACAGGGGGAGTCTACGAGCAGTACTTC. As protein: CASTGTGGVYEQYF.

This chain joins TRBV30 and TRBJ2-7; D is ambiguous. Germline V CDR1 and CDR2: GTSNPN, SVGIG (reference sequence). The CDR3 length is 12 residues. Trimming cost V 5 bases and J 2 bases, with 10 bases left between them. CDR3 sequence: CAWSPTPYEQYF. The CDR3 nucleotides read TGTGCCTGGTCCCCCACACCCTACGAGCAGTACTTC.

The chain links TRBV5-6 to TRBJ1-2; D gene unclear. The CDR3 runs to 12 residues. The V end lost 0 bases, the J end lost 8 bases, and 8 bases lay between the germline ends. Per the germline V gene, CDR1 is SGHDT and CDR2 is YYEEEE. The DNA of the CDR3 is TGTGCCAGCAGCTTGGCCGCCGGGGGCTACACCTTC. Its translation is CASSLAAGGYTF.